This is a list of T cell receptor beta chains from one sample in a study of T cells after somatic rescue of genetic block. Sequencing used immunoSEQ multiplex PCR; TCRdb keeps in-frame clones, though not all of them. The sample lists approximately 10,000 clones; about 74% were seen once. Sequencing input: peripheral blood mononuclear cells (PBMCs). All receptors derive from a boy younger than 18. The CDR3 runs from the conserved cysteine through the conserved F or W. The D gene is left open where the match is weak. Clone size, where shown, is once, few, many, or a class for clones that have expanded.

TGCAGCGTTAAACGAGGCTCCTACGAGCAGTACTTC CSVKRGSYEQYF TRBV29-1 NA NA TRBJ2-7
TGTGCCAGCAGCTTGGGACAGGAGTGGCAGCCCCAGCATTTT CASSLGQEWQPQHF TRBV5-8 few NA TRBJ1-5
TGCGCCAGCAGCTTGTTTAGCGGGAGGGCCTTCACAGATACGCAGTATTTT CASSLFSGRAFTDTQYF TRBV5-1 NA TRBD2 TRBJ2-3
TGTGCCAGCAGCTTAGCCGGACAGGGAACCGGGGAGCTGTTTTTT CASSLAGQGTGELFF TRBV7-9 NA TRBD1 TRBJ2-2
TGCAGCGTTGGAATTCTGGGGGCATGGGCCGGGGAGCTGTTTTTT CSVGILGAWAGELFF TRBV29-1 NA NA TRBJ2-2
TGTGCCAGCAGCTTAATGTTCGCGGCCCCTCAGCAGTTCTTC CASSLMFAAPQQFF TRBV7-8 NA NA TRBJ2-1
TGTGCCAACTCGGGGACAGGGAACACTGAAGCTTTCTTT CANSGTGNTEAFF TRBV6-4 NA TRBD1 TRBJ1-1
TGTGCCGCCGGCGGCCTAGCGGGGGTCCAAGAGACCCAGTACTTC CAAGGLAGVQETQYF TRBV2 NA TRBD2 TRBJ2-5
TGTGCCAGCAGCTTAACACAGGGGTTCTACGAGCAGTACTTC CASSLTQGFYEQYF TRBV7-2 NA TRBD1 TRBJ2-7
TGTGCCAGCAGTTTGGGACTAGCGGGCCCAGATACGCAGTATTTT CASSLGLAGPDTQYF TRBV27 NA TRBD2 TRBJ2-3
TGTGCCAGCAGTGAAAGGGGCAGGCCAAGCTCCTACGAGCAGTACTTC CASSERGRPSSYEQYF TRBV25-1 NA NA TRBJ2-7
TGTGCCATCAGTGAAAGGACAGGGCGCACTGAAGCTTTCTTT CAISERTGRTEAFF TRBV10-3 few TRBD1 TRBJ1-1
TGTGCCAGCTCACCGAGCGAGAACACTGAAGCTTTCTTT CASSPSENTEAFF TRBV18 few NA TRBJ1-1
TGCGCCAGCAGCTTGGAAAAGGGGAGAGATACGCAGTATTTT CASSLEKGRDTQYF TRBV5-1 NA NA TRBJ2-3
TGTGCCATCAGTGAGTCCAGTAGCAATCAGCCCCAGCATTTT CAISESSSNQPQHF TRBV10-3 medium-sized NA TRBJ1-5
TGCGCCAGCAGTGAGAGCAGGCTGACCTACGAGCAGTACTTC CASSESRLTYEQYF TRBV10-2 NA NA TRBJ2-7
TGTGCCAGCAGCGCTCAAAGCGGGAGAACCTACGAGCAGTACTTC CASSAQSGRTYEQYF TRBV9 NA TRBD2 TRBJ2-7
TGCGCCAGCAGCTTGGACGCGGCTGGGGCCAACGTCCTGACTTTC CASSLDAAGANVLTF TRBV5-1 NA NA TRBJ2-6
TGTGCCAGCAGCCGCCGAGGGGGCTCCTACAATGAGCAGTTCTTC CASSRRGGSYNEQFF TRBV21-1 NA NA TRBJ2-1
TGTGCCAGCTCATCTCAGACAGCAACCTCAGCTAACTATGGCTACACCTTC CASSSQTATSANYGYTF TRBV18 NA NA TRBJ1-2